Given below is one T cell receptor beta chain in context. Healthy bone marrow donors made up the donor group. These data come from a study of cytomegalovirus exposure and HLA in healthy donors. This CDR3 has 12 amino acids. V dropped 6 bases and J dropped 4 bases, with 9 bases sitting between them. Germline V gene lookup returns CDR1 SGHAT and CDR2 FQNNGV. PCR used 60 Vbeta primers and 13 Jbeta primers. Profiled with immunoSEQ multiplex PCR; TCRdb holds only in-frame clones, not every one. In the table there are under 140,000 clones, about 90% of which are singletons. The sequencing input was PBMCs. The TCR sequence derives from a man in his forties in good health and CMV-seronegative. The chain combines TRBV11-2 with TRBJ2-5; D gene ambiguous. The CDR3 spells CASSLGPETQYF. For the CDR3, the DNA is TGTGCCAGCAGTCTGGGCCCAGAGACCCAGTACTTC.